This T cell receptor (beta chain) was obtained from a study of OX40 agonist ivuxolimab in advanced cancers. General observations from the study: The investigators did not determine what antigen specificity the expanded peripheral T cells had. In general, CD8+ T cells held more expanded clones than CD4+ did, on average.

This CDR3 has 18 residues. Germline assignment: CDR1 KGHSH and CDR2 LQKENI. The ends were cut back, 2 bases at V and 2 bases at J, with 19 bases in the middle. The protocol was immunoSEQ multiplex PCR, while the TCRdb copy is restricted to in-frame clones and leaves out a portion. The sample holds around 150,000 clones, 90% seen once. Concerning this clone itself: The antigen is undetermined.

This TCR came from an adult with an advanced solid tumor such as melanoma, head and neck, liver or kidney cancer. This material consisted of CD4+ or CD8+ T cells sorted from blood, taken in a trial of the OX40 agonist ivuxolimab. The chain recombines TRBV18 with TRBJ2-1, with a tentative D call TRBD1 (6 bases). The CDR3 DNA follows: TGTGCCAGCTCACCATTAGAAGGCCGATCAGGGGCCTACAATGAGCAGTTCTTC. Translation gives CASSPLEGRSGAYNEQFF.